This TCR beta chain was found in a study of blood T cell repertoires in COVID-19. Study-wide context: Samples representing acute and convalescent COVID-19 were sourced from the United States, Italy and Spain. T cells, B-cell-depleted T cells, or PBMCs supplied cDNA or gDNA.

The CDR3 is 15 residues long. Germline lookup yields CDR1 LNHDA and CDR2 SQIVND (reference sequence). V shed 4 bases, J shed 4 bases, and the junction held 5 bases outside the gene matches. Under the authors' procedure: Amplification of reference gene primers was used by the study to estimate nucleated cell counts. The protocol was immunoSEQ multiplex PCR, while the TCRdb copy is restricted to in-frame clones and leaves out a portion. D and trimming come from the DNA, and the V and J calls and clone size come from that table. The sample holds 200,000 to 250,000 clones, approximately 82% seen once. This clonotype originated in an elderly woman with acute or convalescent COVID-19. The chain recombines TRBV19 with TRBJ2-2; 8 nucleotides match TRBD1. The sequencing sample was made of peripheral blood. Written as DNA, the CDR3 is TGTGCCAGTAGTACCCACACAGGGGGCACCGGGGAGCTGTTTTTT. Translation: CASSTHTGGTGELFF. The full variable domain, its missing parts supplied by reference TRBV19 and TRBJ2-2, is DGGITQSPKYLFRKEGQNVTLSCEQNLNHDAMYWYRQDPGQGLRLIYYSQIVNDFQKGDIAEGYSVSREKKESFPLTVTSAQKNPTAFYLCASSTHTGGTGELFFGEGSRLTVL.